The clone carrying this TCR beta chain was observed a few times. Each CDR3 protein gets one entry after TCRdb re-called the 5' RACE reads with MiXCR. This sample yields 500,000 to 650,000 distinct CDR3 sequences, of which less than 25% are seen a single time; roughly 9.1% belongs to the top ten. This specimen comes from a study of T-cell memory formation after mild COVID-19. Germline values: CDR1 MNHNS, CDR2 SASEGT. This CDR3 has 14 residues. With 2 bases removed from V and 4 bases from J, the gap between germline ends came to 9 bases. The TCR originated in an adult woman who had mild COVID-19 (a few samples of this study predate the infection). Cell type and time point are not known. The J gene is TRBJ2-1, the V gene TRBV6-1; D is possibly TRBD1 or TRBD2 (5 bases each). Sequencing was done on a sample of PBMCs or a T cell subset sorted from them (not recorded which). The CDR3 sequence is CASSELGRYNEQFF. CDR3 DNA sequence: TGTGCCAGCAGTGAATTGGGACGGTACAATGAGCAGTTCTTC.